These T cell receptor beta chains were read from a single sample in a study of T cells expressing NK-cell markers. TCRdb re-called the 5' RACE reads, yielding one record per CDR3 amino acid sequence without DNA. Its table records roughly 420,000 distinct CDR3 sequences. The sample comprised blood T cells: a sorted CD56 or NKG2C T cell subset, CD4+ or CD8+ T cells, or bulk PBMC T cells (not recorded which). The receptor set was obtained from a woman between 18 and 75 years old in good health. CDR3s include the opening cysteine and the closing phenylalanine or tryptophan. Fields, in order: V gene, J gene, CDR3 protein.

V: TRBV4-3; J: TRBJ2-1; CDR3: CASSHVRQGYEQFF
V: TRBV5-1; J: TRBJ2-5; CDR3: CASSTATGSLQETQYF
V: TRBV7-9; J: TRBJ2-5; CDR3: CASSSHRNQETQYF
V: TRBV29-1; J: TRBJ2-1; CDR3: CSGEGTPGGNEQFF
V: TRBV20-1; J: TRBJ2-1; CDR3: CSARAASYNEQFF
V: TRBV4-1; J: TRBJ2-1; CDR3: CASSQEAADRGKGNEQFF
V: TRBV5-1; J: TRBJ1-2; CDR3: CASSYSVGGPGGYTF
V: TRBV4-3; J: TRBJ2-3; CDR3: CASSQDLGGGHTDTQYF
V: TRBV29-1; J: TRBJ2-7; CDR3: CSVEGSQPYEQYF
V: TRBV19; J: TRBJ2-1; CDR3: CASSIHADNEQFF
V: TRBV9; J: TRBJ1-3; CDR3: CASSPRWTDTIYF
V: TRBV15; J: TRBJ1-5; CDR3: CATRGPGHYSNQPQHF
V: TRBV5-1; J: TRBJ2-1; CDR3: CASSLEGELNNEQFF
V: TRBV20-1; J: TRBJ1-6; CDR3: CSASGTTNSPLHF
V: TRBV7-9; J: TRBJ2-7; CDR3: CATRQGDSYEQYF
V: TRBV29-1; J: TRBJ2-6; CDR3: CSVRSDLGANVLTF
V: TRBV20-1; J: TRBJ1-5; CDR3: CSARRGDKLNQPQHF
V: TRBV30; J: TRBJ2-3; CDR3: CAWSVGGTDTQYF
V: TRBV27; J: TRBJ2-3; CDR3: CASTPFRAGSTDTQYF
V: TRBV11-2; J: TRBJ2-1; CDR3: CASSLVPEMGQFF
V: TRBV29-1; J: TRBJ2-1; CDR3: CSGSLPGEQFF
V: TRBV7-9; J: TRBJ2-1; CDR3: CAQEWAGEQFF
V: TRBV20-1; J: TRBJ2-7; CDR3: CSASRRGLGVGYEQYF
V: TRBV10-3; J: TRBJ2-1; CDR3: CAISESGGVVNEQFF
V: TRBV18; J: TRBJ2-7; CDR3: CASSGTRTYEQYF
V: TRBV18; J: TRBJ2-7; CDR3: CASSPRTQSYEQYF
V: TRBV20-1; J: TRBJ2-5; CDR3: CSATIGTSGRETQYF
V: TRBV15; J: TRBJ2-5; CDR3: CATSLTWGSDVDQYF
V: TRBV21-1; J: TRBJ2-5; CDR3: CASSKDAGWAQETQYF
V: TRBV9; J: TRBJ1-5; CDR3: CASSAALNQPQHF
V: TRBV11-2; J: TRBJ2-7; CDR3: CASILQGQGLYEQYF
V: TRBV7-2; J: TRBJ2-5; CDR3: CASSLVAGGETQYF
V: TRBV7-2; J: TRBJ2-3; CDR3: CASSLPGPSTDTQYF
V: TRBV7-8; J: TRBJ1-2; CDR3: CASSIEWEARGYTF